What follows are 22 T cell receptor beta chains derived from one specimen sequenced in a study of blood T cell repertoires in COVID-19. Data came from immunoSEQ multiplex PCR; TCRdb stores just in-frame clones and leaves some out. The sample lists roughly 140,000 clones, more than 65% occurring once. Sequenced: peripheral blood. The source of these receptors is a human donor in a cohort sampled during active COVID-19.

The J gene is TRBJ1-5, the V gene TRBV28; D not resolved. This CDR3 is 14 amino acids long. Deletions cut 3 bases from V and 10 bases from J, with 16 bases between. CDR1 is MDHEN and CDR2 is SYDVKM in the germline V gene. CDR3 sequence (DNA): TGTGCCAGCAGTTTGCGGCCACCCCTAAAACCCCAGCATTTT. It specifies CASSLRPPLKPQHF.

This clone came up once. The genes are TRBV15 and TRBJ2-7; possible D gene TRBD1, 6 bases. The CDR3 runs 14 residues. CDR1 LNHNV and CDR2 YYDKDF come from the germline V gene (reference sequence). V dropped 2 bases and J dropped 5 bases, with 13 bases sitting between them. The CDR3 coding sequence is TGTGCCACCAGCAGACCAAACAGGGCCAACGAGCAGTACTTC. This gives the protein CATSRPNRANEQYF. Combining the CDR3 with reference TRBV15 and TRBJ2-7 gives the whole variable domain DAMVIQNPRYQVTQFGKPVTLSCSQTLNHNVMYWYQQKSSQAPKLLFHYYDKDFNNEADTPDNFQSRRPNTSFCFLDIRSPGLGDTAMYLCATSRPNRANEQYFGPGTRLTVT.

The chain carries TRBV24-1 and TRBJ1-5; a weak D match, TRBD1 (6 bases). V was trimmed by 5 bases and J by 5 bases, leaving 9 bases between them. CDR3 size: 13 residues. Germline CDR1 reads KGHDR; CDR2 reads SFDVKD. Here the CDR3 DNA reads TGTGCCACCAGTGCCTCAGGGGATCAGCCCCAGCATTTT. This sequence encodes CATSASGDQPQHF.

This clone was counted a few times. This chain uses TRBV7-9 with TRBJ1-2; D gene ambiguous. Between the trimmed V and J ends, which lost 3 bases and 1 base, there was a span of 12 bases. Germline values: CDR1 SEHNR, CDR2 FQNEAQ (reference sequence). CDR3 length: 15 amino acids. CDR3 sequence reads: CASSFTSQFNYGYTF. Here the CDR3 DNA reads TGTGCCAGCAGCTTTACATCACAGTTTAACTATGGCTACACCTTC.

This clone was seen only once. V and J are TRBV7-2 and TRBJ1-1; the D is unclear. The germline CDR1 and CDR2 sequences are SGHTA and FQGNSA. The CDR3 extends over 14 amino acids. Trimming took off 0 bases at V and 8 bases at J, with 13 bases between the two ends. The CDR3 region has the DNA TGTGCCAGCAGCTTAGCGCTTTCGGGGAAAGAAGCTTTCTTT. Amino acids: CASSLALSGKEAFF.

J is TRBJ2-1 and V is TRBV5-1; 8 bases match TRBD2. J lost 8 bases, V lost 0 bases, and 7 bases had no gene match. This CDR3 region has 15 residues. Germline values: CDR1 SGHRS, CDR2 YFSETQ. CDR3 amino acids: CASSLAGGPMDEQFF. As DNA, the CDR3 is TGCGCCAGCAGCTTGGCGGGGGGGCCAATGGATGAGCAGTTCTTC.

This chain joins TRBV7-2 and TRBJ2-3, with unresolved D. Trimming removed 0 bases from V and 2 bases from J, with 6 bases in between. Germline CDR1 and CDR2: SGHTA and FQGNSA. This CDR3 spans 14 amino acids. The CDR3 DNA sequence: TGTGCCAGCAGCTTAGCCCCTAACACAGATACGCAGTATTTT. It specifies CASSLAPNTDTQYF. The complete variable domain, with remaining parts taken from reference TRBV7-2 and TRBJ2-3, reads GAGVSQSPSNKVTEKGKDVELRCDPISGHTALYWYRQSLGQGLEFLIYFQGNSAPDKSGLPSDRFSAERTGGSVSTLTIQRTQQEDSAVYLCASSLAPNTDTQYFGPGTRLTVL.

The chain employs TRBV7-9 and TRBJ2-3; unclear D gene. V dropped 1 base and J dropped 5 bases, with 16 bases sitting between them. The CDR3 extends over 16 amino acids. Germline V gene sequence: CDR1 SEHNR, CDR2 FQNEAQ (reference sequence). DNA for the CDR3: TGTGCCAGCAGCTTAGGGGCAGGTTTGGATGGAGATACGCAGTATTTT. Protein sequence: CASSLGAGLDGDTQYF.

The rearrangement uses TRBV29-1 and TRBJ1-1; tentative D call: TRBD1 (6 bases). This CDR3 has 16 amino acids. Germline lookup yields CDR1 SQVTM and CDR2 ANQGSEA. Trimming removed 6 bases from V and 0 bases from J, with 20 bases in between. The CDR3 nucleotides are TGCAGCGTCTCCTCGGGGGGGCCGACCATGAACACTGAAGCTTTCTTT. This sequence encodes CSVSSGGPTMNTEAFF.

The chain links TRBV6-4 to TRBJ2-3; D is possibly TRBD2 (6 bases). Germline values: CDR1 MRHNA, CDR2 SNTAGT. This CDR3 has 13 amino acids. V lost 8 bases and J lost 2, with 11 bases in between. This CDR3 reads CASGRTYTDTQYF. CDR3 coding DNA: TGTGCCAGCGGGAGGACATACACAGATACGCAGTATTTT.

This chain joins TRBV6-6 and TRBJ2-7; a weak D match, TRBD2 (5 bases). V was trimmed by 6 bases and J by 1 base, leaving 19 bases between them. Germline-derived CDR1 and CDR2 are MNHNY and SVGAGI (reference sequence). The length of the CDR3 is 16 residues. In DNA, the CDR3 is TGTGCCAGCAGCCAGTCAAGAGGGCCTCCTTCCTACGAGCAGTACTTC. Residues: CASSQSRGPPSYEQYF.

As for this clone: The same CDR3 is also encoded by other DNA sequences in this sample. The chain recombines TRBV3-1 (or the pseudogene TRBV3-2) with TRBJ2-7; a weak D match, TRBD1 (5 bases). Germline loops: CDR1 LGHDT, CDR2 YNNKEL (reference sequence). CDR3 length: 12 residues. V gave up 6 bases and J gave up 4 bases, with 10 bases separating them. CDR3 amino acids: CASSQAGYEQYF. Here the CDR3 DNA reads TGTGCCAGCAGTCAGGCAGGGTACGAGCAGTACTTC.

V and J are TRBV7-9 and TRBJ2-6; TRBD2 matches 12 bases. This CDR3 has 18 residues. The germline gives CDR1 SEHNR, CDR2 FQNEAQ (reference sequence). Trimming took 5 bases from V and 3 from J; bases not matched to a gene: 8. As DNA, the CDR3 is TGTGCCAGCAGCCCCCCTAGCGGGGGGGTGTTTGGGGCCAACGTCCTGACTTTC. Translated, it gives CASSPPSGGVFGANVLTF.

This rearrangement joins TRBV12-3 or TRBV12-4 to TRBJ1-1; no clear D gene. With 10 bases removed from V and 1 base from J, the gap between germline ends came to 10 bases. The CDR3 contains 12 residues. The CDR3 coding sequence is TGTGCCACCCAGGTGGCGAACACTGAAGCTTTCTTT. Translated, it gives CATQVANTEAFF.

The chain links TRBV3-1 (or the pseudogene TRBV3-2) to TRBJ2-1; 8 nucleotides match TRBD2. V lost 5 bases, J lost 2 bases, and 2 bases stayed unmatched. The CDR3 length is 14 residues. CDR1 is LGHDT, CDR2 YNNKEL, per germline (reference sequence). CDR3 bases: TGTGCCAGCAGCTTCGGGGGGGCCTACAATGAGCAGTTCTTC. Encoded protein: CASSFGGAYNEQFF.

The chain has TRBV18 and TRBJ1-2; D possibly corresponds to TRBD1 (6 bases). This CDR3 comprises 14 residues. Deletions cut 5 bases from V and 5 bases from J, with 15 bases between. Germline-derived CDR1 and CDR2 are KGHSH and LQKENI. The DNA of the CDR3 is TGTGCCAGCTCAGCACTACAGGGCTCTTATGGCTACACCTTC. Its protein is CASSALQGSYGYTF.

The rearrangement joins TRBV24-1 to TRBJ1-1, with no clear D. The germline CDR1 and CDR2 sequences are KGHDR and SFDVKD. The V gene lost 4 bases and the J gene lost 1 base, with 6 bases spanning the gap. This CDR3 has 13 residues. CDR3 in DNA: TGTGCCACCAGTGACCGGAGGAACACTGAAGCTTTCTTT. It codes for CATSDRRNTEAFF.

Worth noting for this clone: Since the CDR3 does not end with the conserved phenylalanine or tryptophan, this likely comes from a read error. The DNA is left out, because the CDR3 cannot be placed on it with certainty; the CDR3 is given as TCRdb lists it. CDR3 amino acids: CASSLPGQELDMLL. The rearrangement links TRBV23-1 to TRBJ2-7; TRBD1 is taken as the D call from the table, unchecked against the DNA. TRBV23-1 is labeled an ORF, and its function is uncertain. Both ends counted, the CDR3 spans 14 residues.

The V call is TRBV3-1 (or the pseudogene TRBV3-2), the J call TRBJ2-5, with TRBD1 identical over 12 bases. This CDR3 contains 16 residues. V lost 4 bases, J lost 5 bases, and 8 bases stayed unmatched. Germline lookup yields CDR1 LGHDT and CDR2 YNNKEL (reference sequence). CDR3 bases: TGTGCCAGCAGCCCCCGGGACAGGGGGCTGGAGGAGACCCAGTACTTC. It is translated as CASSPRDRGLEETQYF.

CDR3 loop: CASSQSRGAYNEQFF. DNA of the CDR3: TGTGCCAGCAGCCAGTCCAGGGGAGCCTACAATGAGCAGTTCTTC. The J gene is TRBJ2-1, the V gene TRBV3-1 (or the pseudogene TRBV3-2), with D tentatively TRBD1 (6 bases). The CDR3 runs to 15 residues. V shed 3 bases and J shed 2 bases, with 11 bases lying between them. Germline V lookup: CDR1 LGHDT, CDR2 YNNKEL (reference sequence).

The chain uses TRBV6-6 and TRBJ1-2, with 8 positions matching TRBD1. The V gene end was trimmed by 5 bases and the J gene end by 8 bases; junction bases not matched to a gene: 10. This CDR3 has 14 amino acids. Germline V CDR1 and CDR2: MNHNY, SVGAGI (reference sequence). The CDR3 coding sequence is TGTGCCAGCAGTCCGACAGGGGCCAGTCCCGGCTACACCTTC. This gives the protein CASSPTGASPGYTF.

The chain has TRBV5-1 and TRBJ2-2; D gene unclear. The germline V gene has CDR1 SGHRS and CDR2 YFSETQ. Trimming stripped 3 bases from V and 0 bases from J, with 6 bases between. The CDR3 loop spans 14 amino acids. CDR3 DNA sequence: TGCGCCAGCAGCTCCGAGTCGAACACCGGGGAGCTGTTTTTT. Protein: CASSSESNTGELFF.